The subject of this entry is one TCR beta chain. No antigen is known for it. The sample holds no much larger clone one base away, and base qualities are not on file. The data are from a study of PD-1 blockade in mismatch repair-deficient tumors (TCRdb year 2017). With regard to the full study: Between September 2013 and late 2016, the trial enrolled 86 consecutive patients with roughly twelve types of mismatch repair-deficient cancer, all of whom had received prior treatment and were progressing. Tumor-associated T cell clones in the peripheral blood of patients responding to PD-1 blockade were tracked using deep sequencing of TCR CDR3 regions.

Library method: the immunoSEQ multiplex PCR assay. TCRdb retrieved this table from immuneACCESS and kept in-frame rearrangements only. Not all clones are present; in checked studies, unresolved V genes account for under half, and no reason is known for the remainder. The sample contains around 120,000 clones, around 87% of them found a single time. Together, the top ten hold roughly 14% of the sample. For every enrolled patient, mismatch repair deficiency was confirmed by either polymerase chain reaction or immunohistochemistry. TCR sequencing was performed for a few patients who responded to pembrolizumab therapy. Pembrolizumab PD-1 blockade was prospectively tested in advanced mismatch repair-deficient cancers, regardless of tissue of origin, in the phase II trial. Peripheral blood T cell samples were collected serially, before PD-1 blockade began and at several time points afterward. Blood sampling times were reported as weeks after the first pembrolizumab dose.

Overall results and qualifications from the work: Clones residing in the tumor, which were often undetectable in blood before treatment, expanded quickly after pembrolizumab and then contracted, generally before radiologic responses.

V is shortened by 0 bases, J by 1 base, and the region joining them spans 7 bases. CDR1 MNHEY and CDR2 SVGAGI were looked up in the germline V gene. The CDR3 contains 14 residues, cysteine and phenylalanine counted. The entry retains the CDR3 DNA only, 42 bases that are in frame from base 1. The material was peripheral blood, obtained 44 weeks after starting pembrolizumab. Recombination linked TRBV6-5 to TRBJ2-7, with no reliable assignment of the D segment. This receptor was taken from an adult with mismatch repair-deficient cancer. The CDR3 region: CASSYSTYSYEQYF. The DNA sequence is TGTGCCAGCAGTTACTCGACCTATTCCTACGAGCAGTACTTC.